This T cell receptor (beta chain) is from a study of blood T cell repertoires in COVID-19. Sequencing used immunoSEQ multiplex PCR; TCRdb keeps in-frame clones, though not all of them. The sample lists about 100,000 clones; just under 80% were seen once. This receptor was taken from a woman aged 65 to 85 with acute or convalescent COVID-19. The specimen was peripheral blood.

The CDR3 protein is CASSLGLGGGALETQYF. The CDR3 DNA is TGTGCCAGCAGCTTAGGCCTGGGCGGGGGGGCCCTGGAGACCCAGTACTTC. J is TRBJ2-5 and V is TRBV11-3; 9 bases line up with TRBD2. This CDR3 spans 17 amino acids. Looked up from germline, CDR1 is SGHNT and CDR2 is YENEEA. J lost 5 bases, V lost 1 base, and 11 bases had no gene match.